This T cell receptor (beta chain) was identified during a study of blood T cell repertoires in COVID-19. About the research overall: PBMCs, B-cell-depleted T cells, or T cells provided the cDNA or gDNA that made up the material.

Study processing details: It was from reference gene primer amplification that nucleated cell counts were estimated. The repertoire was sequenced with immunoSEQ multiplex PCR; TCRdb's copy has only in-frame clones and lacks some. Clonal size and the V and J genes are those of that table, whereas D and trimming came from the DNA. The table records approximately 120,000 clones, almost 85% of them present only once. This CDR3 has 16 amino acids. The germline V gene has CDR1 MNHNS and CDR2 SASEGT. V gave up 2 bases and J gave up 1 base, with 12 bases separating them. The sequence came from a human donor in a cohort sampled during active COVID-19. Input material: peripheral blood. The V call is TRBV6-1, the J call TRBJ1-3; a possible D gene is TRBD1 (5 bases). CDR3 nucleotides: TGTGCCAGCAGTGAATGGCCATCAGGGTCTGGAAACACCATATATTTT. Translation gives CASSEWPSGSGNTIYF.